A selection of T cell receptor beta chains follows, all from one sample in a study of blood T cell repertoires in COVID-19. TCRdb's copy holds only in-frame clones and misses some; the assay was immunoSEQ multiplex PCR. The sample lists 240,000 or so clones; roughly 80% were seen once. The sample taken for sequencing was peripheral blood. The receptor set was obtained from a woman of 80 years or more with acute or convalescent COVID-19. Each CDR3 is given with its conserved first and last residue.

j_gene | v_gene | CDR3aa
TRBJ2-1 | TRBV29-1 | CSATGLNEQFF
TRBJ1-6 | TRBV19 | CASTGGLGVSPLHF
TRBJ2-5 | TRBV2 | CASSGTGLETQYF
TRBJ2-2 | TRBV7-2 | CASNTMNTGELFF
TRBJ2-2 | TRBV7-6 | CASSLAFVSGGGELFF
TRBJ2-4 | TRBV4-1 | CASSQGPPAGGSKNIQYF
TRBJ1-6 | TRBV6-5 | CASSYGSSYNSPLHF
TRBJ1-3 | TRBV28 | CATRARAGNTIYF
TRBJ1-5 | TRBV3-1/TRBV3-2 | CASSQGGGQPQHF
TRBJ1-3 | TRBV5-6 | CASRLTGAGNTIYF
TRBJ1-6 | TRBV28 | CASSGQGVENSPLHF
TRBJ2-7 | TRBV14 | CASSHDHGTPLSYEQYF
TRBJ1-6 | TRBV7-3 | CASSLTGGDGSPLHF
TRBJ2-7 | TRBV3-1/TRBV3-2 | CASSRRDSWDYEQYF
TRBJ2-5 | TRBV5-1 | CASSDSQETQYF
TRBJ1-4 | TRBV5-1 | CARFGTGWYNEKLFF
TRBJ1-2 | TRBV3-1/TRBV3-2 | CASSPREVPGYTF
NA | TRBV11-2 | CASSRPGTGVGTYEQYF
TRBJ1-1 | TRBV11-2 | CASSQGGVEAFF
TRBJ1-1 | TRBV4-1 | CASSPADRVNTEAFF
TRBJ1-2 | TRBV13 | CASSFQGSGYTF
TRBJ2-7 | TRBV2 | CASRAGSYEQYF
TRBJ2-2 | TRBV30 | CAGRGVMNTGELFF
TRBJ2-3 | TRBV5-1 | CASSIKGVDTQYF
TRBJ2-3 | TRBV24-1 | CATSDGQGRADTQYF
TRBJ2-7 | TRBV2 | CASRYSSTTSEQYF
TRBJ2-7 | TRBV28 | CASSLKVYHEQYF
TRBJ2-7 | TRBV18 | CASSPLPGEQYF
TRBJ1-1 | TRBV28 | CASSPSTGLRTEAFF
TRBJ2-3 | TRBV7-9 | CASSPGTTFTDTQYF
TRBJ1-5 | TRBV2 | CASSEAGASNQPQHF
TRBJ2-1 | TRBV5-1 | CASSRGLAGYEQFF
TRBJ1-2 | TRBV3-1/TRBV3-2 | CASSPRDRGDYGYTF
TRBJ1-3 | TRBV5-1 | CASSLFVRGLSGNTIYF
TRBJ2-2 | TRBV5-4 | CASSLGGGATGELFF
TRBJ1-1 | TRBV6-6 | CASSYRGGNTEAFF
TRBJ2-7 | TRBV11-2 | CASTIGDNEQYF
TRBJ2-5 | TRBV5-5 | CASSLIPHGVQETQYF
TRBJ1-6 | TRBV4-1 | CASSQDGDSAYNSPLHF
TRBJ1-2 | TRBV7-9 | CASSNREGIHGYTF
TRBJ1-3 | TRBV12-5 | CASGLVLGTVPSGNTIYF
TRBJ1-1 | TRBV29-1 | CSVELQSEAFF
TRBJ1-1 | TRBV18 | CASSQKGQGGTEAFF